The TCR beta chain described here comes from a study of blood T cell repertoires in COVID-19. Overall study: COVID-19 samples from acute and convalescent phases originated in the United States, Italy and Spain. T cells, B-cell-depleted T cells, or PBMCs supplied cDNA or gDNA.

The V gene's germline CDR1 is SGHRS and CDR2 YFSETQ. Trimming removed 1 base from V and 1 base from J, with 9 bases in between. CDR3 length: 14 residues. Original processing notes: Estimates of nucleated cell counts were drawn from the amplification of reference gene primers. Measured with immunoSEQ multiplex PCR; TCRdb has only the in-frame clones, and not every one. V, J and clone size reflect that table, while D and trimming were determined from the DNA. The data hold approximately 100,000 clones, with about four fifths observed a single time. This TCR derives from a woman older than 75 with active or convalescent COVID-19. Sample: peripheral blood. The chain combines TRBV5-1 with TRBJ2-7; D might be TRBD2 (5 bases). In DNA form, the CDR3 reads TGCGCCAGCAGCTTGACCGAGCGGTCCTACGAGCAGTACTTC. Residues: CASSLTERSYEQYF.